The table lists the clone carrying this T cell receptor (beta chain) with a few counts. The antigen is undetermined. TCRdb itself ran the 5' RACE reads through MiXCR, one entry per CDR3 protein. Among about 130,000 distinct CDR3 sequences listed, around 8.5% were seen once. This specimen comes from a study of CD8 T cells in ankylosing spondylitis. Study results and caveats: A TCR beta motif made of 7 to 9 highly homologous variants seemed typical of ankylosing spondylitis blood. CD8+ cells made up the disease-linked clones, which were relatively rare in peripheral blood. Reactive arthritis synovial fluid and blood were previously reported to contain some motif variants.

V lost 7 bases to trimming and J lost 5 bases; unmatched junction nucleotides: 12. Looked up from germline, CDR1 is MNHEY and CDR2 is SVGAGI. The CDR3 sequence is 15 residues long. The sequence came from a male donor with ankylosing spondylitis or in good health (not recorded which). This rearrangement joins TRBV6-5 to TRBJ2-3; TRBD2 matches 7 bases. The sequenced material came from blood, either unsorted or a sorted T cell fraction (not recorded which). This chain's CDR3 is CASTLAGKRGDTQYF. DNA of the CDR3: TGTGCCAGCACGTTGGCGGGCAAGCGGGGAGATACGCAGTATTTT.